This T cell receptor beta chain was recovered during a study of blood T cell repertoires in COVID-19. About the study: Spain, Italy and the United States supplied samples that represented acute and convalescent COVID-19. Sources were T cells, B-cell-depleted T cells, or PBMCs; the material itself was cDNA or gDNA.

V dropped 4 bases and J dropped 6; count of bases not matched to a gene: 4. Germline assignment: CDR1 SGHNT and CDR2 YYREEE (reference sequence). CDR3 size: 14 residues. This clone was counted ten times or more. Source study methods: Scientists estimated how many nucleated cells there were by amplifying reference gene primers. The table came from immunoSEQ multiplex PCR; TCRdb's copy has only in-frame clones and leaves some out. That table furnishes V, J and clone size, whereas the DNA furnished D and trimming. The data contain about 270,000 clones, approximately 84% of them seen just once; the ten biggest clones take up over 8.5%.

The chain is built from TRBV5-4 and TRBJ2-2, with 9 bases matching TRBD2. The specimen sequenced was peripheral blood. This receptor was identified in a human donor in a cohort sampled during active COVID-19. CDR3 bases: TGTGCCAGCAGCGAAGGGACTAGCCCCGGGGAGCTGTTTTTT. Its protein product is CASSEGTSPGELFF.